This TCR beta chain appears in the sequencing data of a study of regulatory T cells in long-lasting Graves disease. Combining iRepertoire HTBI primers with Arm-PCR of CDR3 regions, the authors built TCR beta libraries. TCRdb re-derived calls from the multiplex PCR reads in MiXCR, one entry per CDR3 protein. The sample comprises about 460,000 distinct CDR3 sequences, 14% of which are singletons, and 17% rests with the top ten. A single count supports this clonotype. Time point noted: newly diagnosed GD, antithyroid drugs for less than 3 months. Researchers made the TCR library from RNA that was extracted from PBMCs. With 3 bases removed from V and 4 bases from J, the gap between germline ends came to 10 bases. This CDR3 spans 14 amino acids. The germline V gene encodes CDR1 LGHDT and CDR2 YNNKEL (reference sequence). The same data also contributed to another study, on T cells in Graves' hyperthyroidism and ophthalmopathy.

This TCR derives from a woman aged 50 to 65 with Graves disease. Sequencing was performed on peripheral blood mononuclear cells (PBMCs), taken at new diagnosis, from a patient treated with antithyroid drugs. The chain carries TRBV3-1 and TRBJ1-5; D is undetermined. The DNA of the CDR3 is TGTGCCAGCAGCCACGGCGGCTTAAATCAGCCCCAGCATTTT. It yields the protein CASSHGGLNQPQHF.